These 24 T cell receptor beta chains were sequenced from one sample in a study of cytomegalovirus exposure and HLA in healthy donors. Primers: 60 Vbeta forward and 13 Jbeta reverse. Some clones are missing from TCRdb's copy, which holds only in-frame ones; the method was immunoSEQ multiplex PCR. The sample carries tens of thousands of clones, over 65% recorded once. Sequencing was done on a sample of PBMCs. Receptors originate from a man aged 50 to 60 in good health and CMV-seropositive.

V gene TRBV5-4 combines with J gene TRBJ2-1, with 8 bases lining up with TRBD2. The germline CDR1 and CDR2 sequences are SGHNT and YYREEE (reference sequence). Trimming at V came to 4 bases and at J to 7 bases, leaving 4 bases not matched to a gene. The CDR3 spans 13 residues. The chain's CDR3 is CASSVTSANEQFF. In nucleotides, the CDR3 is TGTGCCAGCAGCGTGACTAGCGCGAATGAGCAGTTCTTC.

CDR3 DNA: TGTGCCAGCAGCGTAGTATCCCCGAACACTGAAGCTTTCTTT. This translates into CASSVVSPNTEAFF. The chain couples TRBV9 to TRBJ1-1; D unresolved. With 0 bases removed from V and 1 base from J, the gap between germline ends came to 7 bases. CDR3 length: 14 amino acids. Germline values: CDR1 SGDLS, CDR2 YYNGEE.

The chain uses TRBV7-2 and TRBJ2-2; TRBD2 agrees at 10 bases. The germline gives CDR1 SGHTA, CDR2 FQGNSA. Trimming took 3 bases from V and 7 from J; bases not matched to a gene: 8. There are 16 residues in the CDR3. The CDR3 DNA reads as TGTGCCAGCAGCTTCCTTAGCGGGGGGCGGGGCGGGGAGCTGTTTTTT. This gives the protein CASSFLSGGRGGELFF.

This clone was observed a handful of times. The chain employs TRBV15 and TRBJ2-7, with D tentatively TRBD1 (6 bases). CDR1 and CDR2 from the germline V gene are LNHNV and YYDKDF (reference sequence). There are 13 residues in the CDR3. V dropped 1 base and J dropped 7 bases, with 11 bases sitting between them. The CDR3 DNA is TGTGCCACCAGCAGAGTTCCAGGGGAAGAGCAGTACTTC. Translating it yields CATSRVPGEEQYF.

This clone was observed once. In DNA, the CDR3 is TGTGCCAGCAAGGCTCAGGGGCCAAATAGCAATCAGCCCCAGCATTTT. Amino acid sequence: CASKAQGPNSNQPQHF. This chain uses TRBV2 with TRBJ1-5; D might be TRBD1 (6 bases). The CDR3 is 16 residues long. Germline assignment: CDR1 SNHLY and CDR2 FYNNEI. V was trimmed by 7 bases and J by 0 bases, leaving 16 bases between them.

The rearrangement uses TRBV5-4 and TRBJ2-7; D gene uncertain. CDR3 length: 15 amino acids. Germline V gives CDR1 SGHNT, CDR2 YYREEE (reference sequence). Trimming stripped 3 bases from V and 6 bases from J, with 19 bases between. The CDR3 protein is CASSSNLDIVREQYF. CDR3 nucleotides: TGTGCCAGCAGCTCGAATTTAGACATCGTACGCGAGCAGTACTTC.

This clone has only one observation. The J gene is TRBJ1-1, the V gene TRBV6-6, with TRBD1 identical over 10 bases. V lost 1 base and J lost 5; bases outside the gene matches: 7. The length of the CDR3 is 16 residues. Looked up from germline, CDR1 is MNHNY and CDR2 is SVGAGI (reference sequence). The CDR3 region is CASSYYRTGGDTEAFF. CDR3 sequence (DNA): TGTGCCAGCAGTTACTATCGGACAGGGGGGGATACTGAAGCTTTCTTT.

This chain connects TRBV30 to TRBJ2-7; 11 nucleotides line up with TRBD1. This CDR3 is 17 amino acids long. V shed 0 bases, J shed 5 bases, and the junction held 12 bases outside the gene matches. Per germline, CDR1 GTSNPN and CDR2 SVGIG (reference sequence). CDR3 sequence reads: CAWSVLGGWTGGDEQYF. In DNA, the CDR3 is TGTGCCTGGAGTGTACTTGGTGGGTGGACAGGGGGCGACGAGCAGTACTTC. Using reference TRBV30 and TRBJ2-7 for the parts outside the CDR3, the full variable domain is SQTIHQWPATLVQPVGSPLSLECTVEGTSNPNLYWYRQAAGRGLQLLFYSVGIGQISSEVPQNLSASRPQDRQFILSSKKLLLSDSGFYLCAWSVLGGWTGGDEQYFGPGTRLTVT.

This clone has a handful of counts. The gene calls are TRBV30 and TRBJ2-7, with D unresolved. V lost 4 bases, J lost 3 bases, and 10 bases lay in between. Germline assignment: CDR1 GTSNPN and CDR2 SVGIG (reference sequence). This CDR3 is 12 amino acids long. Written as DNA, the CDR3 is TGTGCCTGGACCGGGTACGGCTACGAGCAGTACTTC. Translating it yields CAWTGYGYEQYF.

The chain employs TRBV5-1 and TRBJ2-7; 9 nucleotides agree with TRBD2. The CDR3 is 15 amino acids. Trimming took 3 bases from V and 0 from J; bases not matched to a gene: 4. CDR1 SGHRS and CDR2 YFSETQ come from the germline V gene. For the CDR3, the DNA is TGCGCCAGCAGCTATCATAGCGGGGGCTCCTACGAGCAGTACTTC. Its protein product is CASSYHSGGSYEQYF.

The sample holds a few counts of this clone. The chain recombines TRBV7-6 with TRBJ2-1; no reliable D call. The germline V and J ends were trimmed by 3 bases and 6 bases, with 18 bases remaining between them. The CDR3 is 16 amino acids. CDR1 and CDR2 from the germline V gene are SGHVS and FNYEAQ. The CDR3: CASSLGRQLNGNEQFF. The CDR3 DNA follows: TGTGCCAGCAGCTTGGGCCGACAATTGAACGGCAATGAGCAGTTCTTC. Supplemented by reference TRBV7-6 and TRBJ2-1, the full variable domain reads GAGVSQSPRYKVTKRGQDVALRCDPISGHVSLYWYRQALGQGPEFLTYFNYEAQQDKSGLPNDRFSAERPEGSISTLTIQRTEQRDSAMYRCASSLGRQLNGNEQFFGPGTRLTVL.

The CDR3 sequence: CASSYSAGDYDGYTF. As DNA, the CDR3 is TGTGCCAGCAGTTACTCGGCCGGGGACTACGATGGCTACACCTTC. The rearrangement uses TRBV6-5 and TRBJ1-2; D may be TRBD1 (5 bases). Germline V CDR1 and CDR2: MNHEY, SVGAGI. V lost 0 bases and J 6 bases, leaving 14 bases between the germline ends. This CDR3 has 15 residues.

The CDR3 protein is CASSEGGTGGHEQFF. In DNA form, the CDR3 reads TGTGCCAGCAGTGAAGGTGGGACAGGGGGTCATGAGCAGTTCTTC. The chain combines TRBV25-1 with TRBJ2-1, with 11 bases lining up with TRBD1. Germline V gene data show CDR1 as MGHDK and CDR2 as SYGVNS. The CDR3 is made up of 15 amino acids. V lost 2 bases, J lost 8 bases, and 5 bases stayed unmatched. The whole variable domain, remainder taken from reference TRBV25-1 and TRBJ2-1, is EADIYQTPRYLVIGTGKKITLECSQTMGHDKMYWYQQDPGMELHLIHYSYGVNSTEKGDLSSESTVSRIRTEHFPLTLESARPSHTSQYLCASSEGGTGGHEQFFGPGTRLTVL.

The chain employs TRBV11-2 and TRBJ1-1; tentatively, D is TRBD1 (5 bases). Trimming took 5 bases from V and 11 from J, leaving 18 bases between them. The CDR3 contains 13 residues. Germline CDR1 SGHAT, CDR2 FQNNGV. The CDR3 nucleotides are TGTGCCAGCAGCAGTATGATTGGGGGAGGGGCTTTCTTT. Translated, it gives CASSSMIGGGAFF.

This clone has a single count. The chain couples TRBV18 to TRBJ1-1; possibly TRBD1 for D (5 bases). The V gene lost 8 bases and the J gene lost 5 bases, with 18 bases spanning the gap. The germline CDR1 and CDR2 sequences are KGHSH and LQKENI. The CDR3 consists of 14 residues. Here the CDR3 reads CASRPTGGLTEAFF. The CDR3 coding sequence is TGTGCCAGCCGGCCAACCGGGGGGTTAACTGAAGCTTTCTTT. Full variable domain (rest looked up from reference TRBV18 and TRBJ1-1): NAGVMQNPRHLVRRRGQEARLRCSPMKGHSHVYWYRQLPEEGLKFMVYLQKENIIDESGMPKERFSAEFPKEGPSILRIQQVVRGDSAAYFCASRPTGGLTEAFFGQGTRLTVV.

J is TRBJ1-2 and V is TRBV7-9; D gene unclear. CDR1 SEHNR and CDR2 FQNEAQ come from the germline V gene (reference sequence). With 1 base removed from V and 5 bases from J, the gap between germline ends came to 8 bases. The CDR3 length is 13 residues. CDR3 coding DNA: TGTGCCAGCAGCTTAGGACGGGTATATGGCTACACCTTC. Translating gives CASSLGRVYGYTF. Complete variable domain (other parts from reference TRBV7-9 and TRBJ1-2): DTGVSQNPRHKITKRGQNVTFRCDPISEHNRLYWYRQTLGQGPEFLTYFQNEAQLEKSRLLSDRFSAERPKGSFSTLEIQRTEQGDSAMYLCASSLGRVYGYTFGSGTRLTVV.

The genes are TRBV10-3 and TRBJ2-3, with 8 bases identical to TRBD1. Germline V gene lookup returns CDR1 ENHRY and CDR2 SYGVKD. J lost 0 bases, V lost 6 bases, and 5 bases had no gene match. CDR3 length: 15 residues. Written as DNA, the CDR3 is TGTGCCATCAGCACGACAGGGGATAGCACAGATACGCAGTATTTT. It yields the protein CAISTTGDSTDTQYF.

V is TRBV5-1 and J is TRBJ1-2; D is possibly TRBD1 (6 bases). The V and J ends lost 1 base and 4 bases respectively, with 8 bases between them. The CDR3 has 13 residues. Germline-derived CDR1 and CDR2 are SGHRS and YFSETQ. CDR3 residues: CASSLTGSYGYTF. The CDR3 DNA is TGCGCCAGCAGCTTGACAGGGAGCTATGGCTACACCTTC.

The sample holds a few counts of this clone. The chain joins TRBV7-2 to TRBJ2-5, with 8 positions matching TRBD1. Germline trimming cut 3 bases from V and 5 bases from J; bases unmatched to any gene: 2. The germline gives CDR1 SGHTA, CDR2 FQGNSA. The CDR3 has 13 amino acids. The CDR3 region has the DNA TGTGCCAGCAGCTTTCAGGGGGCTGAGACCCAGTACTTC. This gives the protein CASSFQGAETQYF.

V is TRBV7-2 and J is TRBJ2-2, with TRBD2 as a possible D gene (6 bases). Per the germline V gene, CDR1 is SGHTA and CDR2 is FQGNSA. Trimming removed 5 bases from V and 13 bases from J, with 17 bases in between. CDR3 size: 13 residues. CDR3 in amino acids: CASSPLGGELLFF. DNA for the CDR3: TGTGCCAGCAGCCCCCTCGGAGGGGAGCTGCTGTTTTTT.

This chain uses TRBV6-5 with TRBJ1-2; perhaps TRBD1 as D (5 bases). The CDR3 consists of 14 residues. From germline, CDR1 is MNHEY and CDR2 SVGAGI. Trimming removed 5 bases at V and 7 bases at J, with 17 bases between. This CDR3 is CASSGGREEGGYTF. CDR3 nucleotides: TGTGCCAGCAGTGGGGGGAGGGAAGAAGGTGGCTACACCTTC.

This chain joins TRBV4-1 and TRBJ1-2; D possibly corresponds to TRBD1 (6 bases). CDR3 length: 14 residues. In germline, CDR1 is MGHRA, CDR2 YSYEKL. V lost 0 bases to trimming and J lost 3 bases, with 8 bases between them. The CDR3 loop reads CASSQDQGYYGYTF. CDR3 DNA: TGCGCCAGCAGCCAAGACCAGGGGTACTATGGCTACACCTTC.

V gene TRBV9 combines with J gene TRBJ1-2; 9 bases fit TRBD1. The junction had 5 bases not matched to a gene; V was cut back by 0 bases and J by 8 bases. Germline V gene sequence: CDR1 SGDLS, CDR2 YYNGEE. The CDR3 totals 14 residues. The DNA of the CDR3 is TGTGCCAGCAGCGTAGCTTACAGGGGGCACGGCTACACCTTC. As protein: CASSVAYRGHGYTF.

This chain connects TRBV28 to TRBJ1-2, with 8 bases aligning to TRBD1. Germline values: CDR1 MDHEN, CDR2 SYDVKM. The CDR3 runs to 15 residues. V shed 6 bases, J shed 0 bases, and the junction held 6 bases outside the gene matches. For the CDR3, the DNA is TGTGCCAGCAGCTCCCGACAGGGGCCTAACTATGGCTACACCTTC. It specifies CASSSRQGPNYGYTF.